What follows describes a single TCR beta chain. Its target is unknown. This sample is drawn from a study of T cell responses to AZD1222 COVID-19 vaccine. Here immunoSEQ multiplex PCR was the method, and the copy in TCRdb shows in-frame clones only, minus some. The sample lists roughly 150,000 clones, 92% occurring once. Trimming cost V 4 bases and J 5 bases; bases outside gene matches: 10. Germline CDR1 and CDR2: SGHRS and YFSETQ. This CDR3 region has 18 residues. Regarding the study as a whole: Females made up more of the donors, who were largely white British, and clonal diversity may have come out too low. Two AZD1222 doses significantly raised spike-specific TCR breadth and depth over controls.

V and J are TRBV5-1 and TRBJ2-3, with 16 bases aligning to TRBD2. This material consisted of peripheral blood, taken on day 0 of AZD1222 vaccination. The sequence came from an adult in good health. In DNA, the CDR3 is TGCGCCAGCAGCCGTACCGGGACTAGCGGGGGGGTGGTAGATACGCAGTATTTT. Its protein is CASSRTGTSGGVVDTQYF.